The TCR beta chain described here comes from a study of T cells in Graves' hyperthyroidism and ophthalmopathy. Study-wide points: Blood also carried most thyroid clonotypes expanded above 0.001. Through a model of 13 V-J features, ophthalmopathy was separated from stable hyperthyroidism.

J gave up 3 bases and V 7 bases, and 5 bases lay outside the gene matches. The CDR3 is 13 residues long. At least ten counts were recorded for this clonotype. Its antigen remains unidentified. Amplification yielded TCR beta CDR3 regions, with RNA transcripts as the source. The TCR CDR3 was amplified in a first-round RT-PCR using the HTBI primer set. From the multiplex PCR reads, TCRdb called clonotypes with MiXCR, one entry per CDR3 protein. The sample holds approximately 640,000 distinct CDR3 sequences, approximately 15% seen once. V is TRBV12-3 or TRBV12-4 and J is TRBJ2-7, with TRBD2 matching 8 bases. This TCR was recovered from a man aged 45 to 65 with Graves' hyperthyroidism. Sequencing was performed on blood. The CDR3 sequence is CASTLAGIYEQYF. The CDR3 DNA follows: TGTGCCAGCACCTTAGCGGGAATCTACGAGCAGTACTTC.